The clone carrying this T cell receptor (beta chain) occurred a few times. Its antigen is currently unknown. This record belongs to a study of response to subunit inactivated influenza vaccine. TCRdb ran MiXCR on the RT-PCR reads and lists one entry per CDR3 protein. In the table there are 450,000 to 550,000 distinct CDR3 sequences, roughly 25% of which are singletons. V lost 2 bases, J lost 12 bases, and 20 bases lay in between. This CDR3 contains 15 residues. Germline V gene sequence: CDR1 MNHEY, CDR2 SVGAGI. Findings of the study overall: Authors suggested each seasonal influenza vaccination recruits few new T cells.

This sequence joins TRBV6-5 and TRBJ2-1; D might be TRBD2 (6 bases). The sample was CD4+ T cells sorted from PBMCs, taken approximately 5 days after vaccination. This clonotype was obtained from a man aged 50 to 60 who received an inactivated influenza vaccine. The CDR3 reads CASSYAGPHEGLQFF. DNA of the CDR3: TGTGCCAGCAGTTACGCGGGGCCCCACGAGGGGTTGCAGTTCTTC.